This T cell receptor (beta chain) was found in a study of early T cells in non-severe SARS-CoV-2 infection. Germline V CDR1 and CDR2: ENHRY, SYGVKD. The CDR3 has 12 residues. V was shortened by 2 bases and J by 4 bases, with 4 bases between the two germline ends. One entry per CDR3 protein, called by TCRdb with MiXCR from the 5' RACE reads. The repertoire holds about 71,000 distinct CDR3 sequences, with approximately 15% as singletons. The sample was whole blood. The sequence came from an adult who was a healthcare worker with PCR-confirmed SARS-CoV-2 infection or an uninfected control (not recorded which). The chain is built from TRBV10-3 and TRBJ2-3; D is unresolved. CDR3: CAISEGADTQYF. CDR3 sequence (DNA): TGTGCCATCAGTGAGGGTGCAGATACGCAGTATTTT.